Given below is one TCR beta chain in context. The data belong to a study of glioma-infiltrating T cells after dendritic cell vaccination. Study as a whole: Samples are from glioblastoma patients in Phase I and II dendritic cell vaccine trials.

The time point is: after dendritic cell vaccination, including at tumor progression/relapse. Only patients with spare fresh-frozen tumor and over two years of follow-up were included. The CDR3 is made up of 14 amino acids. The ends lost 5 bases at V and 5 bases at J; junction bases unmatched: 2. CDR1 and CDR2 from the germline V gene are SGHAT and FQNNGV. The method was immunoSEQ multiplex PCR; TCRdb's version includes in-frame clones alone and lacks a portion of them. The table records just under 60,000 clones, about 80% of them present only once. This TCR was recovered from a human donor with glioblastoma. The chain couples TRBV11-2 to TRBJ1-6; 8 bases fit TRBD1. The starting material was blood, obtained after dendritic cell vaccination. The CDR3: CASSRQGNNSPLHF. CDR3 sequence (DNA): TGTGCCAGCAGCAGACAGGGGAATAATTCACCCCTCCACTTT.